This T cell receptor beta chain was documented in a study of blood T cell repertoires in COVID-19. V gave up 4 bases and J gave up 7 bases; unmatched junction bases: 7. The CDR3 has 14 amino acids. The germline V gene encodes CDR1 SQVTM and CDR2 ANQGSEA. As handled by the study authors: Nucleated cell counts were estimated from reference gene primer amplification. Assay: immunoSEQ multiplex PCR; the TCRdb copy retains only in-frame clones and omits some. The D gene and trimming were derived from the DNA, and the V and J assignments and clone size from that table. The profile covers 200,000 or so clones, with roughly 84% appearing a single time and roughly 7% taken by the ten largest. Each recovered donor of Cohort 3 presented with two negative PCRs, clearance, or symptom resolution.

The chain recombines TRBV29-1 with TRBJ1-4; 9 nucleotides match TRBD1. The receptor's source is a man aged 40-55 years who had recovered from COVID-19. The sequencing sample was made of PBMCs or T cells enriched from blood (not recorded which). The CDR3 reads CSVAAGTGSEKLFF. The CDR3 nucleotides are TGCAGCGTTGCCGCCGGGACAGGGAGTGAAAAACTGTTTTTT.